The rows below give T cell receptor beta chains drawn from one sample of a study of T cells after somatic rescue of genetic block. Profiled with immunoSEQ multiplex PCR; TCRdb holds only in-frame clones, not every one. The sample has around 67,000 clones, roughly 88% seen once. The sequenced sample was peripheral blood mononuclear cells (PBMCs). The receptors were gathered from a man aged 25-40 years. Each CDR3 is given with its conserved first and last residue. D genes are given only for firm matches. Where a row states a size, it is once, few, many or the class of an expanded clone; other rows omit it.

d_call: NA
v_call: TRBV7-2
j_call: TRBJ2-1
clone_size: NA
cdr3_aa: CASSLGPRQADNEQFF
cdr3_nt: TGTGCCAGCAGCTTAGGTCCTAGACAGGCTGACAATGAGCAGTTCTTC

d_call: NA
v_call: TRBV10-2
j_call: TRBJ1-5
clone_size: NA
cdr3_aa: CASRPSGSNQPQHF
cdr3_nt: TGCGCCAGCAGGCCCTCGGGGAGCAATCAGCCCCAGCATTTT

d_call: NA
v_call: TRBV11-2
j_call: TRBJ2-4
clone_size: NA
cdr3_aa: CASSSTWLAKNIQYF
cdr3_nt: TGTGCCAGCAGCTCTACGTGGCTAGCCAAAAACATTCAGTACTTC

d_call: TRBD1
v_call: TRBV5-1
j_call: TRBJ2-5
clone_size: once
cdr3_aa: CASSPDPGTGGETQYF
cdr3_nt: TGCGCCAGCAGCCCGGATCCCGGGACAGGGGGAGAGACCCAGTACTTC

d_call: TRBD2
v_call: TRBV5-1
j_call: TRBJ2-6
clone_size: NA
cdr3_aa: CASPPRGDLANVLTF
cdr3_nt: TGCGCCAGCCCTCCTCGGGGGGATCTGGCCAACGTCCTGACTTTC

d_call: NA
v_call: TRBV30
j_call: TRBJ2-7
clone_size: NA
cdr3_aa: CAWIGFGEQYF
cdr3_nt: TGTGCCTGGATCGGGTTTGGCGAGCAGTACTTC

d_call: NA
v_call: TRBV19
j_call: TRBJ2-1
clone_size: NA
cdr3_aa: CASSITGREQFF
cdr3_nt: TGTGCCAGTAGTATAACGGGGAGAGAGCAGTTCTTC

d_call: NA
v_call: TRBV19
j_call: TRBJ2-3
clone_size: NA
cdr3_aa: CASSIGRTDTQYF
cdr3_nt: TGTGCCAGTAGTATAGGGCGCACAGATACGCAGTATTTT

d_call: NA
v_call: TRBV15
j_call: TRBJ1-6
clone_size: NA
cdr3_aa: CATSRGNNSPLHF
cdr3_nt: TGTGCCACCAGCAGAGGGAACAATTCACCCCTCCACTTT

d_call: NA
v_call: TRBV4-3
j_call: TRBJ2-7
clone_size: NA
cdr3_aa: CASSQGRSPSAYEQYF
cdr3_nt: TGCGCCAGCAGCCAAGGCAGGTCTCCTTCGGCGTACGAGCAGTACTTC

d_call: NA
v_call: TRBV7-9
j_call: TRBJ2-3
clone_size: NA
cdr3_aa: CASSLPRPGTDTQYF
cdr3_nt: TGTGCCAGCAGTCTTCCCCGGCCTGGCACAGATACGCAGTATTTT

d_call: NA
v_call: TRBV4-1
j_call: TRBJ1-5
clone_size: NA
cdr3_aa: CASSQDRSSYQPQHF
cdr3_nt: TGCGCCAGCAGCCAAGATCGGAGTTCGTATCAGCCCCAGCATTTT

d_call: TRBD2
v_call: TRBV5-8
j_call: TRBJ2-2
clone_size: NA
cdr3_aa: CASSLGLAGGTGELFF
cdr3_nt: TGTGCCAGCAGCCTCGGACTAGCGGGCGGTACCGGGGAGCTGTTTTTT

d_call: NA
v_call: TRBV20-1
j_call: TRBJ2-5
clone_size: NA
cdr3_aa: CSAPETQYF
cdr3_nt: TGCAGTGCTCCAGAGACCCAGTACTTC

d_call: NA
v_call: TRBV5-1
j_call: TRBJ1-5
clone_size: NA
cdr3_aa: CASSWDLNQPQHF
cdr3_nt: TGCGCCAGCAGTTGGGACCTCAATCAGCCCCAGCATTTT

d_call: TRBD1
v_call: TRBV11-2
j_call: TRBJ2-7
clone_size: NA
cdr3_aa: CASSSRDRGDEQYF
cdr3_nt: TGTGCCAGCAGCAGCCGGGACAGGGGTGACGAGCAGTACTTC

d_call: TRBD1
v_call: TRBV6-6
j_call: TRBJ1-1
clone_size: NA
cdr3_aa: CASSPWGQTFRTEAFF
cdr3_nt: TGTGCCAGCAGTCCATGGGGACAGACCTTTCGGACTGAAGCTTTCTTT

d_call: NA
v_call: TRBV19
j_call: TRBJ2-7
clone_size: NA
cdr3_aa: CASTPEGSSYEQYF
cdr3_nt: TGTGCCAGTACCCCCGAGGGGAGCTCCTACGAGCAGTACTTC

d_call: TRBD1
v_call: TRBV19
j_call: TRBJ2-7
clone_size: NA
cdr3_aa: CASSRTGTGGYEQYF
cdr3_nt: TGTGCCAGTAGTAGAACCGGGACAGGGGGCTACGAGCAGTACTTC

d_call: NA
v_call: TRBV5-3
j_call: TRBJ2-3
clone_size: NA
cdr3_aa: CARSLVDTQYF
cdr3_nt: TGTGCCAGAAGCTTGGTAGATACGCAGTATTTT

d_call: NA
v_call: TRBV5-1
j_call: TRBJ2-1
clone_size: NA
cdr3_aa: CASSFAQGKYNEQFF
cdr3_nt: TGCGCCAGCAGCTTCGCCCAGGGGAAATACAATGAGCAGTTCTTC

d_call: TRBD1
v_call: TRBV4-1
j_call: TRBJ2-7
clone_size: NA
cdr3_aa: CASTPGTGTSYEQYF
cdr3_nt: TGCGCCAGCACTCCCGGGACAGGGACTTCCTACGAGCAGTACTTC

d_call: NA
v_call: TRBV2
j_call: TRBJ1-6
clone_size: NA
cdr3_aa: CASRLTLPNSPLHF
cdr3_nt: TGTGCCAGCAGGCTGACCCTGCCCAATTCACCCCTCCACTTT

d_call: NA
v_call: TRBV7-8
j_call: TRBJ2-1
clone_size: NA
cdr3_aa: CASSQGLGEVDEQFF
cdr3_nt: TGTGCCAGCAGCCAGGGACTGGGGGAGGTGGATGAGCAGTTCTTC

d_call: NA
v_call: TRBV5-1
j_call: TRBJ2-7
clone_size: NA
cdr3_aa: CASSLGGGHNEQYF
cdr3_nt: TGCGCCAGCAGCTTGGGAGGGGGGCACAACGAGCAGTACTTC

d_call: TRBD1
v_call: TRBV6-6
j_call: TRBJ1-1
clone_size: NA
cdr3_aa: CASLYRGLATEAFF
cdr3_nt: TGTGCCAGTCTCTACAGGGGGCTCGCCACTGAAGCTTTCTTT

d_call: NA
v_call: TRBV5-1
j_call: TRBJ2-3
clone_size: NA
cdr3_aa: CASCGTGTDTQYF
cdr3_nt: TGCGCCAGCTGTGGGACGGGCACAGATACGCAGTATTTT

d_call: NA
v_call: TRBV15
j_call: TRBJ1-4
clone_size: NA
cdr3_aa: CATSRGTEAEKLFF
cdr3_nt: TGTGCCACCAGCAGAGGGACTGAAGCAGAAAAACTGTTTTTT

d_call: TRBD1
v_call: TRBV10-2
j_call: TRBJ1-2
clone_size: NA
cdr3_aa: CASQDRDIYGYTF
cdr3_nt: TGCGCCAGCCAAGACAGGGATATCTATGGCTACACCTTC

d_call: NA
v_call: TRBV30
j_call: TRBJ1-1
clone_size: once
cdr3_aa: CAWGSFEAFF
cdr3_nt: TGTGCCTGGGGGAGTTTTGAAGCTTTCTTT

d_call: TRBD2
v_call: TRBV19
j_call: TRBJ2-1
clone_size: NA
cdr3_aa: CASSIQAGGPYNEQFF
cdr3_nt: TGTGCCAGTAGTATCCAAGCGGGAGGTCCCTACAATGAGCAGTTCTTC

d_call: NA
v_call: TRBV5-1
j_call: TRBJ2-7
clone_size: NA
cdr3_aa: CASRDLEGDRRRYEQYF
cdr3_nt: TGCGCCAGCAGGGATTTGGAGGGGGACCGACGGCGCTACGAGCAGTACTTC

d_call: NA
v_call: TRBV14
j_call: TRBJ2-1
clone_size: NA
cdr3_aa: CASSHGGGRNEQFF
cdr3_nt: TGTGCCAGCAGCCACGGGGGCGGTAGGAATGAGCAGTTCTTC

d_call: NA
v_call: TRBV4-3
j_call: TRBJ1-1
clone_size: few
cdr3_aa: CASSQDSRGDTEAFF
cdr3_nt: TGCGCCAGCAGCCAAGATTCGCGCGGTGACACTGAAGCTTTCTTT

d_call: TRBD1
v_call: TRBV5-6
j_call: TRBJ1-6
clone_size: NA
cdr3_aa: CASSWTGTGGTETLHF
cdr3_nt: TGTGCCAGCAGCTGGACGGGGACAGGGGGAACTGAGACCCTCCACTTT

d_call: TRBD2
v_call: TRBV2
j_call: TRBJ2-5
clone_size: NA
cdr3_aa: CASSEGYGLAEETQYF
cdr3_nt: TGTGCCAGCAGTGAAGGGTATGGGCTAGCGGAAGAGACCCAGTACTTC

d_call: NA
v_call: TRBV10-3
j_call: TRBJ2-6
clone_size: NA
cdr3_aa: CAISERQPGANVLTF
cdr3_nt: TGTGCCATCAGTGAGCGGCAGCCTGGGGCCAACGTCCTGACTTTC

d_call: NA
v_call: TRBV7-8
j_call: TRBJ2-7
clone_size: NA
cdr3_aa: CASSLPAVSSYEQYF
cdr3_nt: TGTGCCAGCAGCTTACCGGCAGTAAGCTCCTACGAGCAGTACTTC

d_call: TRBD1
v_call: TRBV19
j_call: TRBJ1-6
clone_size: NA
cdr3_aa: CASTTGAGLSPLHF
cdr3_nt: TGTGCCAGTACCACAGGGGCAGGTCTCTCACCCCTCCACTTT

d_call: TRBD2
v_call: TRBV10-3
j_call: TRBJ2-5
clone_size: NA
cdr3_aa: CAISAATSAAQETQYF
cdr3_nt: TGTGCCATCAGTGCCGCAACTAGCGCCGCCCAAGAGACCCAGTACTTC

d_call: NA
v_call: TRBV19
j_call: TRBJ2-7
clone_size: NA
cdr3_aa: CASIDSRGNYEQYF
cdr3_nt: TGTGCCAGTATAGATAGCAGGGGCAACTACGAGCAGTACTTC

d_call: NA
v_call: TRBV11-2
j_call: TRBJ1-3
clone_size: NA
cdr3_aa: CASSAQRGYSGNTIYF
cdr3_nt: TGTGCCAGCAGCGCTCAGAGGGGGTACTCTGGAAACACCATATATTTT

d_call: NA
v_call: TRBV7-9
j_call: TRBJ1-4
clone_size: NA
cdr3_aa: CASSLGWGEKLFF
cdr3_nt: TGTGCCAGCAGCTTAGGATGGGGGGAAAAACTGTTTTTT

d_call: NA
v_call: TRBV2
j_call: TRBJ2-5
clone_size: NA
cdr3_aa: CARGTSGETQYF
cdr3_nt: TGTGCCAGGGGGACGAGCGGAGAGACCCAGTACTTC

d_call: TRBD1
v_call: TRBV18
j_call: TRBJ1-2
clone_size: NA
cdr3_aa: CASSPDRVNYGYTF
cdr3_nt: TGTGCCAGCTCACCCGACAGGGTTAACTATGGCTACACCTTC

d_call: TRBD1
v_call: TRBV10-1
j_call: TRBJ1-1
clone_size: NA
cdr3_aa: CASSRQGNTEAFF
cdr3_nt: TGCGCCAGCAGCCGACAGGGGAACACTGAAGCTTTCTTT

d_call: TRBD1
v_call: TRBV7-9
j_call: TRBJ1-5
clone_size: medium-sized
cdr3_aa: CASSLGPGQASHQPQHF
cdr3_nt: TGTGCCAGCAGCTTAGGACCGGGACAGGCAAGTCATCAGCCCCAGCATTTT

d_call: NA
v_call: TRBV7-8
j_call: TRBJ1-2
clone_size: NA
cdr3_aa: CASSLDPEGGYTF
cdr3_nt: TGTGCCAGCAGCTTAGACCCCGAGGGGGGCTACACCTTC

d_call: NA
v_call: TRBV19
j_call: TRBJ2-2
clone_size: NA
cdr3_aa: CATGGASGELFF
cdr3_nt: TGTGCCACAGGGGGGGCGAGCGGGGAGCTGTTTTTT

d_call: NA
v_call: TRBV5-1
j_call: TRBJ2-1
clone_size: NA
cdr3_aa: CASKGTADNEQFF
cdr3_nt: TGCGCCAGCAAAGGGACGGCCGACAATGAGCAGTTCTTC

d_call: NA
v_call: TRBV19
j_call: TRBJ2-3
clone_size: NA
cdr3_aa: CASSKAPETSTDTQYF
cdr3_nt: TGTGCCAGTAGTAAGGCACCAGAGACTAGCACAGATACGCAGTATTTT

d_call: NA
v_call: TRBV4-1
j_call: TRBJ2-7
clone_size: NA
cdr3_aa: CASSQDLRTSRAYEQYF
cdr3_nt: TGCGCCAGCAGCCAAGATCTTCGTACTAGCAGGGCCTACGAGCAGTACTTC

d_call: NA
v_call: TRBV27
j_call: TRBJ1-1
clone_size: NA
cdr3_aa: CASSTGSTEAFF
cdr3_nt: TGTGCCAGCTCTACAGGGAGCACTGAAGCTTTCTTT

d_call: NA
v_call: TRBV18
j_call: TRBJ2-2
clone_size: NA
cdr3_aa: CASSPPGTGELFF
cdr3_nt: TGTGCCAGCTCACCTCCTGGCACCGGGGAGCTGTTTTTT

d_call: TRBD1
v_call: TRBV7-2
j_call: TRBJ1-5
clone_size: NA
cdr3_aa: CASSVSGTGEGNQPQHF
cdr3_nt: TGTGCCAGCAGCGTTTCCGGGACAGGGGAAGGGAATCAGCCCCAGCATTTT

d_call: TRBD2
v_call: TRBV2
j_call: TRBJ2-4
clone_size: NA
cdr3_aa: CASSAAGLGSGGTKNIQYF
cdr3_nt: TGTGCCAGCAGTGCAGCGGGGCTGGGTAGCGGGGGAACCAAAAACATTCAGTACTTC

d_call: TRBD1
v_call: TRBV5-1
j_call: TRBJ1-2
clone_size: NA
cdr3_aa: CASRQGNNYGYTF
cdr3_nt: TGCGCCAGCAGACAGGGGAATAACTATGGCTACACCTTC

d_call: NA
v_call: TRBV11-2
j_call: TRBJ2-3
clone_size: NA
cdr3_aa: CASSLAGEDTQYF
cdr3_nt: TGTGCCAGCAGCTTAGCCGGGGAAGATACGCAGTATTTT

d_call: TRBD2
v_call: TRBV2
j_call: TRBJ2-5
clone_size: NA
cdr3_aa: CASSRLAGAQETQYF
cdr3_nt: TGTGCCAGCAGCCGACTAGCGGGGGCACAAGAGACCCAGTACTTC

d_call: NA
v_call: TRBV20-1
j_call: TRBJ2-7
clone_size: NA
cdr3_aa: CSASIYEQYF
cdr3_nt: TGCAGTGCTAGTATATACGAGCAGTACTTC